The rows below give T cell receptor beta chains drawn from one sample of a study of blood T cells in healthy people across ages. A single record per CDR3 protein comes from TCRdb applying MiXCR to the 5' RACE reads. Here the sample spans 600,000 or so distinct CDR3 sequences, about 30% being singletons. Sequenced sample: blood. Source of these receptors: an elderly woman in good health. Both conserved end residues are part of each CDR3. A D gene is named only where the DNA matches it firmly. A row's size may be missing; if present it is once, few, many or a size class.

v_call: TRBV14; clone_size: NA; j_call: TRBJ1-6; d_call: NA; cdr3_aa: CASSQGGGDRSSYNSPLHF; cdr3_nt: TGTGCCAGCAGCCAAGGAGGAGGAGACAGAAGCTCCTATAATTCACCCCTCCACTTT
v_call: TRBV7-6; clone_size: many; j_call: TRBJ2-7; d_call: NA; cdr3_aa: CASSKNQEGGQYF; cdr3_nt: TGTGCCAGCAGCAAGAACCAAGAAGGAGGGCAGTACTTC
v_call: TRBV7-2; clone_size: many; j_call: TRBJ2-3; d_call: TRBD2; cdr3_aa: CASSRTSGGADTQYF; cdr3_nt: TGTGCCAGCAGCAGAACTAGCGGGGGGGCCGATACGCAGTATTTT
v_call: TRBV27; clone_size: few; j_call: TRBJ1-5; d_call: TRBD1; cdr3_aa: CASSLSRGLNQPQHF; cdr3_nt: TGTGCCAGCAGTTTAAGTAGGGGGCTTAATCAGCCCCAGCATTTT
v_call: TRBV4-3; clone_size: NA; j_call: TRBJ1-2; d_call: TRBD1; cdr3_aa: CASSPTRQGCSGYTF; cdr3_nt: TGCGCCAGCAGCCCAACTCGACAGGGTTGCTCTGGCTACACCTTC
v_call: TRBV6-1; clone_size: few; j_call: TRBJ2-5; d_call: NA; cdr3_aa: CATAQGQLNEQYF; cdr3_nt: TGTGCCACAGCCCAAGGACAGCTTAATGAGCAGTACTTC
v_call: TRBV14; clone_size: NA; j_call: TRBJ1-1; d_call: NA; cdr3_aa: CASSQELRPSEAFF; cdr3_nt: TGTGCCAGCAGCCAAGAGCTGCGTCCCTCTGAAGCTTTCTTT
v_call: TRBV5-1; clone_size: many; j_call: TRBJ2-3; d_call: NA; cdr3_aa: CASSLTPTGIDTQYF; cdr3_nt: TGCGCCAGCAGCCTAACACCCACAGGGATCGATACGCAGTATTTT
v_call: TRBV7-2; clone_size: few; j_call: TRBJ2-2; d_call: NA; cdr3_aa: CASRTDIGELFF; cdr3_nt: TGTGCCAGCAGGACAGATATCGGGGAGCTGTTTTTT
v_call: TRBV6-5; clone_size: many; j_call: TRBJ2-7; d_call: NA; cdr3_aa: CASSDLWGNYEQYF; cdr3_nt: TGTGCCAGCAGTGACCTTTGGGGGAATTACGAGCAGTACTTC
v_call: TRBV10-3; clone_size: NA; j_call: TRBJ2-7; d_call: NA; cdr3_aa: CAISELAVWNYEQYF; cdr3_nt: TGTGCCATCAGTGAGCTGGCCGTGTGGAACTACGAGCAGTACTTC
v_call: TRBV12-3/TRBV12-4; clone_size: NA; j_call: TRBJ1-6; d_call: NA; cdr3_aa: CASSLARGINSPLHF; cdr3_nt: TGTGCCAGCAGTTTAGCCCGGGGGATCAATTCACCCCTCCACTTT
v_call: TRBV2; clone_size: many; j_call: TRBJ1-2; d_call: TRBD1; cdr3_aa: CASLGQDYGYTF; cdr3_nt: TGTGCCAGCTTGGGACAGGACTATGGCTACACCTTC
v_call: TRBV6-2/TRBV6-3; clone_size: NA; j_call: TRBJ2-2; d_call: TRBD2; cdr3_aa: CASSYTLAGAHTGELFF; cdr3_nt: TGTGCCAGCAGTTACACACTAGCGGGGGCGCACACCGGGGAGCTGTTTTTT
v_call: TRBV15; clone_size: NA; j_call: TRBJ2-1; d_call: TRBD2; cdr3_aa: CATSRESGSWDEQFF; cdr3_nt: TGTGCCACCAGCAGAGAGAGCGGGAGTTGGGATGAGCAGTTCTTC
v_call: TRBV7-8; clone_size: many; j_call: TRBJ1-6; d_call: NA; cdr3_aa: CASSPHRVPYNSPLHF; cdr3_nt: TGTGCCAGCAGCCCGCACAGGGTCCCCTATAATTCACCCCTCCACTTT
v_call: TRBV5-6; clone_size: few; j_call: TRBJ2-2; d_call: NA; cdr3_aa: CASSLQEIPNTGELFF; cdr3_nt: TGTGCCAGCAGCTTACAGGAAATCCCGAACACCGGGGAGCTGTTTTTT
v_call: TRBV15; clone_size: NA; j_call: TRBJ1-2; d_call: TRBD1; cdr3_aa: CATSGGQGARGYTF; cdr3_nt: TGTGCCACCAGCGGGGGACAGGGGGCAAGGGGCTACACCTTC
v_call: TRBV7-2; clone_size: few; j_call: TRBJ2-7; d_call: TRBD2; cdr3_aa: CASSSSGGARTEQYF; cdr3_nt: TGTGCCAGCAGCTCGAGCGGGGGGGCTAGGACCGAGCAGTACTTC
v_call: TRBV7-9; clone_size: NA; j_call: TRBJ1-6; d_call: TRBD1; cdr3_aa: CASSREGQGNSPLHF; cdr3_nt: TGTGCCAGCAGCCGGGAGGGACAGGGTAATTCACCCCTCCACTTT
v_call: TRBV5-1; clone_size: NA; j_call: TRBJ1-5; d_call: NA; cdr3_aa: CASSYTGTSRDPQHF; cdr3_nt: TGCGCCAGCAGCTATACCGGGACATCACGCGACCCCCAGCATTTT
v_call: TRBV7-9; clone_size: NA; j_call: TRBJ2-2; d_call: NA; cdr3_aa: CASSLTWDPRGSNTGELFF; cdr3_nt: TGTGCCAGCAGCCTCACTTGGGACCCCAGGGGATCGAACACCGGGGAGCTGTTTTTT
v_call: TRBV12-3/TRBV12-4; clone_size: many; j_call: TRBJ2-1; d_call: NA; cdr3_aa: CASSFSWREFF; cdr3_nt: TGTGCCAGCAGTTTTTCGTGGAGAGAGTTCTTC
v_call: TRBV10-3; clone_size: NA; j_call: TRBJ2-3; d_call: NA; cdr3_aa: CVIREPITDTQYF; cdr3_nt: TGTGTCATCAGGGAGCCCATCACAGATACGCAGTATTTT
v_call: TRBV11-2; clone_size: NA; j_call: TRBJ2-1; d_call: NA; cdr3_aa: CASSLVRGNEQFF; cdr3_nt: TGTGCCAGCAGCTTAGTGAGGGGCAATGAGCAGTTCTTC
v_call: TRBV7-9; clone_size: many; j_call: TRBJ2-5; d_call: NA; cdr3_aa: CASSLFGGSETQYF; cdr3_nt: TGTGCCAGCAGCTTATTCGGGGGCTCCGAGACCCAGTACTTC
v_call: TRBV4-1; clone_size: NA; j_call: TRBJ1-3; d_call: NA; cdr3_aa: CASSQQPLPRNTIYF; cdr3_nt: TGCGCCAGCAGCCAGCAACCGCTCCCTCGAAACACCATATATTTT
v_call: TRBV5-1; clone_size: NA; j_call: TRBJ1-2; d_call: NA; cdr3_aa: CASSKQGRGYTF; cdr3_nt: TGCGCCAGCAGCAAACAGGGTCGGGGCTACACCTTC
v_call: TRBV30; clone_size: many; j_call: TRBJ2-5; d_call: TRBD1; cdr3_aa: CAWSSGQGALYQETQYF; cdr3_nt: TGTGCCTGGAGCTCCGGACAGGGTGCCCTCTATCAAGAGACCCAGTACTTC
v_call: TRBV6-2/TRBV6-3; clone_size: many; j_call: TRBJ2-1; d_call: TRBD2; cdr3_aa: CASSRGLAEQFF; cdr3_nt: TGTGCCAGCAGCCGTGGACTAGCGGAGCAGTTCTTC
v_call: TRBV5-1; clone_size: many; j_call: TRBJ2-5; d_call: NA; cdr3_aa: CASSSGPSAETQYF; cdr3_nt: TGCGCCAGCAGCTCGGGACCCTCGGCGGAGACCCAGTACTTC
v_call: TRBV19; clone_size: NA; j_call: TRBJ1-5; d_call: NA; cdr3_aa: CASTKGLLGGPQHF; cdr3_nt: TGTGCCAGTACCAAAGGCCTTCTGGGCGGGCCCCAGCATTTT
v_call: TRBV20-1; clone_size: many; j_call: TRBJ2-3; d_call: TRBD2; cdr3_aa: CSARASGGSPRTQYF; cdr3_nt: TGCAGTGCTAGAGCTAGCGGGGGGTCCCCACGAACGCAGTATTTT
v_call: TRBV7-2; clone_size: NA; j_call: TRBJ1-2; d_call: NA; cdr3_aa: CASSLTGYYGYTF; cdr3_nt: TGTGCCAGCAGCTTAACAGGTTACTATGGCTACACCTTC
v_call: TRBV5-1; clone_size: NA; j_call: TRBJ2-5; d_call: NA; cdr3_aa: CASSPRDGSNEQYF; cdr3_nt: TGTGCCAGCAGCCCCCGAGACGGCAGCAATGAGCAGTACTTC